Listed here are 22 T cell receptor beta chains from one sample, sequenced in a study of blood T cell repertoires in COVID-19. The method was immunoSEQ multiplex PCR; TCRdb's version includes in-frame clones alone and lacks a portion of them. The profile shows about 180,000 clones, roughly nine tenths of them singletons. Material for sequencing was peripheral blood. The receptors come from a man aged 18 to 29 who had recovered from COVID-19.

The chain has TRBV6-5 and TRBJ1-1, with a possible D match to TRBD1 (6 bases). V dropped 11 bases and J dropped 4 bases, with 17 bases sitting between them. Per germline, CDR1 MNHEY and CDR2 SVGAGI. The CDR3 is 13 amino acids. The CDR3 sequence: CAVRAGVVTEAFF. CDR3 nucleotides: TGTGCCGTAAGGGCAGGGGTAGTCACTGAAGCTTTCTTT.

This chain uses TRBV14 with TRBJ2-7; D is unclear. This CDR3 is 13 amino acids long. Germline values: CDR1 SGHDN, CDR2 FVKESK. The V end was cut by 4 bases, the J end by 4 bases, with 11 bases between. Here the CDR3 reads CASSPDLSYEQYF. Written as DNA, the CDR3 is TGTGCCAGCAGCCCAGATTTGTCTTACGAGCAGTACTTC.

The chain recombines TRBV5-6 with TRBJ1-3; D gene ambiguous. The CDR3 runs to 16 residues. V was cut by 1 base and J by 2 bases, with 13 bases left in between. Per the germline V gene, CDR1 is SGHDT and CDR2 is YYEEEE. The CDR3 nucleotides are TGTGCCAGCAGCTTGCCGACACACCGGACTGGAAACACCATATATTTT. Translated: CASSLPTHRTGNTIYF.

This rearrangement joins TRBV28 to TRBJ2-6; 8 bases line up with TRBD2. There are 17 residues in the CDR3. Germline V gene sequence: CDR1 MDHEN, CDR2 SYDVKM. V lost 3 bases to trimming and J lost 2 bases; unmatched junction nucleotides: 6. CDR3: CASSLGLGVAGANVLTF. The CDR3 DNA sequence: TGTGCCAGCAGTTTGGGACTAGGGGTGGCTGGGGCCAACGTCCTGACTTTC.

V is TRBV5-4 and J is TRBJ2-1; TRBD2 agrees at 10 bases. After removal of 4 bases from V and 7 bases from J, the junction contained 14 bases not matched to a gene. Germline V lookup: CDR1 SGHNT, CDR2 YYREEE (reference sequence). CDR3 size: 17 residues. For the CDR3, the DNA is TGTGCCAGCAGCCCAACTCCCTCAGCGGGAGGGGGAAATGAGCAGTTCTTC. It yields the protein CASSPTPSAGGGNEQFF.

V and J are TRBV5-4 and TRBJ2-5, with 15 bases matching TRBD2. After removal of 5 bases from V and 4 bases from J, the junction contained 9 bases not matched to a gene. This CDR3 comprises 17 residues. The germline CDR1 and CDR2 sequences are SGHNT and YYREEE (reference sequence). The chain's CDR3 is CASSRRTGLAGGETQYF. CDR3 coding DNA: TGTGCCAGCAGTCGTCGTACGGGACTAGCGGGAGGAGAGACCCAGTACTTC.

The chain recombines TRBV5-4 with TRBJ2-7, with D perhaps matching TRBD1 (5 bases). Germline V gives CDR1 SGHNT, CDR2 YYREEE (reference sequence). Between the trimmed V and J ends, which lost 0 bases and 4 bases, there was a span of 17 bases. This CDR3 region has 16 residues. The CDR3, as DNA: TGTGCCAGCAGCTTGGGTTCGCCTAGGGGTAAATACGAGCAGTACTTC. This gives the protein CASSLGSPRGKYEQYF.

The chain employs TRBV10-1 and TRBJ2-7, with TRBD1 identical over 8 bases. Germline-derived CDR1 and CDR2 are WNHNN and SYGVQD (reference sequence). CDR3 length equals 14 residues. With 5 bases clipped from V and 5 bases from J, the junction kept 8 bases outside the gene matches. The CDR3 DNA is TGCGCCAGCAGTTCGGACAGGGTGGACCACGAGCAGTACTTC. Translating it yields CASSSDRVDHEQYF.

The chain has TRBV2 and TRBJ1-5, with TRBD1 identical over 8 bases. Losses at the gene ends were 4 bases for V and 1 base for J; bases not matched to a gene: 3. The CDR3 length is 15 residues. Looked up from germline, CDR1 is SNHLY and CDR2 is FYNNEI. As DNA, the CDR3 is TGTGCCAGCAGTGGGGGGGACAGGAGCAATCAGCCCCAGCATTTT. Protein: CASSGGDRSNQPQHF.

The rearrangement links TRBV13 to TRBJ1-4; 12 bases map to TRBD1. Germline V gene data show CDR1 as PRHDT and CDR2 as FYEKMQ (reference sequence). The CDR3 length is 15 residues. The V gene end was trimmed by 4 bases and the J gene end by 7 bases; junction bases not matched to a gene: 4. The CDR3 coding sequence is TGTGCCAGCAGCTCTGGGACAGGGGGCGTTGAAAAACTGTTTTTT. It codes for CASSSGTGGVEKLFF.

The CDR3 DNA is TGTGCCAGCAGTGCAGACAGGCGGTTAGTCCCCGGGGAGCTGTTTTTT. It encodes CASSADRRLVPGELFF. The chain combines TRBV2 with TRBJ2-2; D might be TRBD1 (6 bases). The germline V gene has CDR1 SNHLY and CDR2 FYNNEI. Deletions cut 4 bases from V and 6 bases from J, with 18 bases between. The length of the CDR3 is 16 residues.

The chain combines TRBV6-5 with TRBJ1-2; tentative D call: TRBD1 (5 bases). The ends were cut back, 6 bases at V and 7 bases at J, with 12 bases in the middle. Per germline, CDR1 MNHEY and CDR2 SVGAGI. This CDR3 is built from 12 residues. The CDR3 DNA is TGTGCCAGCAGACGCTCGGGGGGTGGCTACACCTTC. Its translation: CASRRSGGGYTF.

This chain joins TRBV7-2 and TRBJ1-6; D possibly corresponds to TRBD1 (5 bases). CDR3 length: 14 amino acids. Germline V gene sequence: CDR1 SGHTA, CDR2 FQGNSA. V lost 5 bases and J 10 bases, leaving 15 bases between the germline ends. CDR3 amino acids: CASSPVGTGSPLHF. The CDR3 region has the DNA TGTGCCAGCAGCCCCGTGGGGACTGGATCACCCCTCCACTTT.

V gene TRBV10-1 combines with J gene TRBJ2-7; 13 nucleotides line up with TRBD2. The CDR3 has 15 amino acids. V was pared by 2 bases and J by 4 bases, with 2 bases of the junction left unmatched. The germline gives CDR1 WNHNN, CDR2 SYGVQD (reference sequence). CDR3 DNA: TGCGCCAGCAGTGAGGGGACTAGCGGGACATACGAGCAGTACTTC. Translation: CASSEGTSGTYEQYF.

This clone was found once. The rearrangement links TRBV2 to TRBJ2-6; 7 bases line up with TRBD2. The CDR3 is 13 residues long. The germline V gene has CDR1 SNHLY and CDR2 FYNNEI. The CDR3 sequence: CAGRGAGANVLTF. CDR3 nucleotides: TGTGCAGGGAGGGGCGCTGGGGCCAACGTCCTGACTTTC.

The chain combines TRBV28 with TRBJ2-4, with a possible D match to TRBD1 (6 bases). V lost 8 bases, J lost 0 bases, and 17 bases lay in between. The germline gives CDR1 MDHEN, CDR2 SYDVKM. This CDR3 is 16 amino acids long. The CDR3 sequence: CASLDRQSLAKNIQYF. The CDR3 DNA follows: TGTGCCAGCCTGGACAGACAAAGCCTAGCCAAAAACATTCAGTACTTC.

CDR3 nucleotides: TGTGCCATCAGTGACCAGGGGCGAGGAGATACGCAGTATTTT. Its protein product is CAISDQGRGDTQYF. The rearrangement uses TRBV10-3 and TRBJ2-3, with TRBD1 as a possible D gene (6 bases). Trimming shortened V by 3 bases and J by 5 bases, and 12 bases separated the two germline ends. From germline, CDR1 is ENHRY and CDR2 SYGVKD. This CDR3 is built from 14 residues.

This sequence joins TRBV10-3 and TRBJ2-7; perhaps TRBD2 as D (7 bases). The CDR3 consists of 16 residues. V was shortened by 0 bases and J by 2 bases, with 14 bases between the two germline ends. Germline V gene data show CDR1 as ENHRY and CDR2 as SYGVKD. The CDR3: CAISESGGGLTYEQYF. DNA of the CDR3: TGTGCCATCAGTGAGTCTGGGGGGGGCCTCACCTACGAGCAGTACTTC.

The rearrangement links TRBV27 to TRBJ2-3, with TRBD2 matching 9 bases. Germline CDR1 and CDR2: MNHEY and SMNVEV (reference sequence). Unmatched junction bases numbered 5, after V lost 2 bases and J lost 5 bases. There are 15 residues in the CDR3. The DNA of the CDR3 is TGTGCCAGCAGTTTACAAGGTAGCGGGAGAGATACGCAGTATTTT. Translation gives CASSLQGSGRDTQYF.

This clone was seen only once. V gene TRBV5-4 combines with J gene TRBJ2-2, with 7 bases identical to TRBD2. CDR3 length equals 16 residues. Germline V CDR1 and CDR2: SGHNT, YYREEE (reference sequence). Trimming at V came to 4 bases and at J to 4 bases, leaving 10 bases not matched to a gene. CDR3 bases: TGTGCCAGCAGCCCCATTTTCGCTAGCGGCACCGGGGAGCTGTTTTTT. Encoded protein: CASSPIFASGTGELFF. The full variable domain, in which reference TRBV5-4 and TRBJ2-2 provide the parts outside the CDR3, is ETGVTQSPTHLIKTRGQQVTLRCSSQSGHNTVSWYQQALGQGPQFIFQYYREEENGRGNFPPRFSGLQFPNYSSELNVNALELDDSALYLCASSPIFASGTGELFFGEGSRLTVL.

V gene TRBV9 combines with J gene TRBJ1-1, with D tentatively TRBD1 (6 bases). Germline V gene lookup returns CDR1 SGDLS and CDR2 YYNGEE. The V end was cut by 4 bases, the J end by 0 bases, with 10 bases between. CDR3 length: 14 amino acids. This CDR3 is CASSLRGVNTEAFF. The CDR3 nucleotides are TGTGCCAGCAGCCTCAGGGGAGTGAACACTGAAGCTTTCTTT.

The chain uses TRBV9 and TRBJ1-1; D is unresolved. This CDR3 has 15 amino acids. The V end was cut by 7 bases, the J end by 1 base, with 17 bases between. Per germline, CDR1 SGDLS and CDR2 YYNGEE. The CDR3 coding sequence is TGTGCCAGCTCTCTCGGGTATTCGGGGAACACTGAAGCTTTCTTT. Translated, it gives CASSLGYSGNTEAFF.